One and the same sample provided the 15 T cell receptor beta chains below, sequenced in a study of cytomegalovirus exposure and HLA in healthy donors. Primers for the PCR totalled 60 Vbeta and 13 Jbeta. Method: immunoSEQ multiplex PCR; TCRdb's copy keeps in-frame clones and lacks some. The table records about 130,000 clones, approximately 75% of them present only once. Sequencing was carried out using PBMCs. These receptors all come from a woman aged 40 to 50 in good health and CMV-seropositive.

The gene calls are TRBV7-9 and TRBJ2-3; 12 nucleotides line up with TRBD1. This CDR3 region has 18 residues. J was trimmed by 0 bases and V by 3 bases; bases with no gene match: 7. In germline, CDR1 is SEHNR, CDR2 FQNEAQ (reference sequence). The CDR3 sequence: CASSLGTGGFSSTDTQYF. The CDR3 coding sequence is TGTGCCAGCAGCTTGGGGACAGGGGGCTTTTCTAGCACAGATACGCAGTATTTT.

V gene TRBV6-6 combines with J gene TRBJ1-1; D remains ambiguous. The CDR3 contains 10 residues. Looked up from germline, CDR1 is MNHNY and CDR2 is SVGAGI (reference sequence). V was pared by 7 bases and J by 7 bases, with 7 bases between. The CDR3 is CASTGSEAFF. The DNA of the CDR3 is TGTGCCAGCACCGGTAGTGAAGCTTTCTTT.

A few counts support this clone. The gene calls are TRBV7-2 and TRBJ2-7; D is undetermined. In germline, CDR1 is SGHTA, CDR2 FQGNSA. This CDR3 is 11 amino acids long. The V end was cut by 3 bases, the J end by 2 bases, with 2 bases between. The CDR3, as DNA: TGTGCCAGCAGCTTCGCCTACGAGCAGTACTTC. This encodes CASSFAYEQYF.

This chain connects TRBV30 to TRBJ1-1; D call uncertain. Germline-derived CDR1 and CDR2 are GTSNPN and SVGIG (reference sequence). V was shortened by 0 bases and J by 4 bases, with 6 bases between the two germline ends. The CDR3 spans 12 residues. The CDR3 DNA is TGTGCCTGGAGTGTACTTGGCACTGAAGCTTTCTTT. Translated, it gives CAWSVLGTEAFF.

There are a few counts of this clone. This sequence joins TRBV6-5 and TRBJ2-7, with D possibly matching TRBD1 (6 bases). The V gene lost 6 bases and the J gene lost 7 bases, with 19 bases spanning the gap. This CDR3 has 14 residues. Germline V gives CDR1 MNHEY, CDR2 SVGAGI. CDR3: CASSSLYRADEQYF. The CDR3 DNA reads as TGTGCCAGCAGCTCCTTATACAGGGCTGATGAGCAGTACTTC.

V is TRBV29-1 and J is TRBJ1-4; the D gene is possibly TRBD1 (5 bases). Trimming took off 5 bases at V and 4 bases at J, with 11 bases between the two ends. Germline CDR1 is SQVTM and CDR2 is ANQGSEA. The CDR3 runs 13 residues. The CDR3 nucleotides read TGCAGCGTTCCAGGGAGGAGTAATGAAAAACTGTTTTTT. Amino acid sequence: CSVPGRSNEKLFF.

This chain joins TRBV7-9 and TRBJ2-2, with TRBD2 matching 13 bases. Germline loops: CDR1 SEHNR, CDR2 FQNEAQ (reference sequence). There are 18 residues in the CDR3. Trimming at V came to 5 bases and at J to 0 bases, leaving 6 bases not matched to a gene. The CDR3 loop reads CASSPPGLAGTNTGELFF. CDR3 bases: TGTGCCAGCAGCCCCCCGGGACTAGCGGGGACGAACACCGGGGAGCTGTTTTTT. Full variable domain (missing parts from reference TRBV7-9 and TRBJ2-2): DTGVSQNPRHKITKRGQNVTFRCDPISEHNRLYWYRQTLGQGPEFLTYFQNEAQLEKSRLLSDRFSAERPKGSFSTLEIQRTEQGDSAMYLCASSPPGLAGTNTGELFFGEGSRLTVL.

For the CDR3, the DNA is TGTGCCAGCAGACTCGACAGGGGCCAAGAGACCCAGTACTTC. The encoded protein is CASRLDRGQETQYF. This sequence joins TRBV6-1 and TRBJ2-5, with 8 nucleotides matching TRBD1. J was trimmed by 1 base and V by 6 bases; bases with no gene match: 4. In germline, CDR1 is MNHNS, CDR2 SASEGT. The CDR3 is 14 residues long.

The rearrangement joins TRBV27 to TRBJ2-7; D unclear. CDR1 is MNHEY, CDR2 SMNVEV, per germline (reference sequence). The CDR3 runs to 13 residues. The ends were cut back, 3 bases at V and 2 bases at J, with 8 bases in the middle. DNA for the CDR3: TGTGCCAGCAGTTTCCCAGGCACCTACGAGCAGTACTTC. This codes for CASSFPGTYEQYF.

The CDR3 region is CASSLKSQETQYF. CDR3 coding DNA: TGTGCCAGCAGCCTAAAATCCCAAGAGACCCAGTACTTC. V and J are TRBV5-4 and TRBJ2-5; D is unclear. The CDR3 is made up of 13 amino acids. In germline, CDR1 is SGHNT, CDR2 YYREEE (reference sequence). V lost 4 bases and J 1 base, leaving 8 bases between the germline ends.

This clone has a handful of counts. Here the CDR3 DNA reads TGTGCCTGGAGCGCATCGGGACAGGAAGAGACCCAGTACTTC. Its protein product is CAWSASGQEETQYF. V gene TRBV30 combines with J gene TRBJ2-5; TRBD1 aligns across 8 bases. Germline-derived CDR1 and CDR2 are GTSNPN and SVGIG (reference sequence). The CDR3 has 14 residues. The V segment lost 3 bases and the J segment 3 bases; nucleotides outside the gene matches: 6. The whole variable domain, filled in from reference TRBV30 and TRBJ2-5, reads SQTIHQWPATLVQPVGSPLSLECTVEGTSNPNLYWYRQAAGRGLQLLFYSVGIGQISSEVPQNLSASRPQDRQFILSSKKLLLSDSGFYLCAWSASGQEETQYFGPGTRLLVL.

The rearrangement uses TRBV2 and TRBJ1-2; D is unresolved. The CDR3 has 14 residues. V was shortened by 0 bases and J by 8 bases, with 13 bases between the two germline ends. Germline CDR1 SNHLY, CDR2 FYNNEI. CDR3 sequence (DNA): TGTGCCAGCAGTGAAGCGCTTCTCGGAGGGGGCTACACCTTC. It codes for CASSEALLGGGYTF.

The chain employs TRBV5-1 and TRBJ2-7, with TRBD1 matching over 12 bases. Trimming removed 0 bases from V and 5 bases from J; junction bases left unmatched: 3. This CDR3 has 15 amino acids. CDR1 and CDR2 (germline): SGHRS, YFSETQ. CDR3 bases: TGCGCCAGCAGCTTGGCCGGGACAGGGGGCAACGAGCAGTACTTC. This sequence encodes CASSLAGTGGNEQYF.

The rearrangement joins TRBV28 to TRBJ2-1, with 9 bases identical to TRBD2. CDR1 is MDHEN, CDR2 SYDVKM, per germline. The CDR3 consists of 14 residues. V gave up 2 bases and J gave up 9 bases; unmatched junction bases: 5. The CDR3 here is CASSLAGGGSEQFF. The CDR3 nucleotides are TGTGCCAGCAGTTTAGCGGGAGGGGGTAGTGAGCAGTTCTTC. Full variable domain (outside the CDR3, taken from reference TRBV28 and TRBJ2-1): DVKVTQSSRYLVKRTGEKVFLECVQDMDHENMFWYRQDPGLGLRLIYFSYDVKMKEKGDIPEGYSVSREKKERFSLILESASTNQTSMYLCASSLAGGGSEQFFGPGTRLTVL.

The CDR3 reads CASSVGGDRDNEKLFF. Written as DNA, the CDR3 is TGTGCCAGCAGCGTAGGAGGGGACAGGGATAATGAAAAACTGTTTTTT. The V and J genes are TRBV9 and TRBJ1-4; the match to TRBD1 covers 9 bases. This CDR3 is built from 16 residues. Germline V gene lookup returns CDR1 SGDLS and CDR2 YYNGEE. The ends lost 0 bases at V and 4 bases at J; junction bases unmatched: 4.